Shown below are 15 T cell receptor beta chains from a single sample sequenced in a study of blood T cell repertoires in COVID-19. The repertoire was sequenced with immunoSEQ multiplex PCR; TCRdb's copy has only in-frame clones and lacks some. Counted here are around 130,000 clones, around 80% occurring once; the ten biggest clones make up less than 14%. Sample: peripheral blood. These receptors all come from a human donor in a cohort sampled during active COVID-19.

The chain combines TRBV29-1 with TRBJ1-2; D possibly corresponds to TRBD1 (5 bases). The CDR3 totals 14 residues. Germline CDR1 SQVTM, CDR2 ANQGSEA. V lost 0 bases, J lost 4 bases, and 12 bases lay in between. The CDR3 spells CSVEDPGNGYGYTF. The CDR3 DNA sequence: TGCAGCGTTGAAGATCCAGGGAATGGCTATGGCTACACCTTC.

The chain combines TRBV24-1 with TRBJ2-5; 10 bases map to TRBD1. The CDR3 totals 16 residues. Germline V gene sequence: CDR1 KGHDR, CDR2 SFDVKD. Losses at the gene ends were 3 bases for V and 5 bases for J; bases not matched to a gene: 8. As DNA, the CDR3 is TGTGCCACCAGTGATGCTGGGACAGGGGTTGGGGAGACCCAGTACTTC. Residues: CATSDAGTGVGETQYF.

This chain joins TRBV11-2 and TRBJ1-1; D not resolved. In germline, CDR1 is SGHAT, CDR2 FQNNGV. The CDR3 contains 13 residues. Trimming removed 4 bases from V and 0 bases from J, with 6 bases in between. The CDR3 spells CASSSFMNTEAFF. The DNA of the CDR3 is TGTGCCAGCAGCTCATTCATGAACACTGAAGCTTTCTTT.

Concerning this clone itself: The sample contains more than one DNA sequence encoding this CDR3. V usage is TRBV9 and J usage is TRBJ2-7; no firm D call. The CDR3 covers 12 residues. CDR1 and CDR2 (germline): SGDLS, YYNGEE. Deletions cut 0 bases from V and 5 bases from J, with 6 bases between. The CDR3 is CASSVGGDEQYF. Written as DNA, the CDR3 is TGTGCCAGCAGCGTAGGAGGTGACGAGCAGTACTTC.

The CDR3, as DNA: TGTGCCAGCAGCCGCCGACAGGATGAAAAACTGTTTTTT. Translating gives CASSRRQDEKLFF. This rearrangement joins TRBV3-1 (or the pseudogene TRBV3-2) to TRBJ1-4; a weak D match, TRBD1 (6 bases). CDR1 is LGHDT and CDR2 is YNNKEL in the germline V gene (reference sequence). This CDR3 is built from 13 residues. Trimming took 4 bases from V and 6 from J, leaving 9 bases between them.

CDR3 nucleotides: TGTGCCAGCACCACGGAGGGGTATGGCTACACCTTC. Translated, it gives CASTTEGYGYTF. The chain recombines TRBV12-3 or TRBV12-4 with TRBJ1-2; maybe TRBD1 (5 bases). The CDR3 contains 12 residues. V lost 7 bases and J lost 5, with 11 bases in between.

The genes are TRBV7-9 and TRBJ1-2; the match to TRBD1 covers 8 bases. Germline values: CDR1 SEHNR, CDR2 FQNEAQ (reference sequence). CDR3 length: 16 residues. Germline trimming cut 0 bases from V and 4 bases from J; bases unmatched to any gene: 7. This CDR3 is CASSLAGQETGYGYTF. The CDR3 DNA reads TGTGCCAGCAGCTTAGCGGGACAGGAAACGGGCTATGGCTACACCTTC.

The chain has TRBV18 and TRBJ1-2, with D unresolved. The CDR3 consists of 15 residues. V lost 4 bases and J lost 0, with 12 bases in between. Germline CDR1 and CDR2: KGHSH and LQKENI. CDR3 sequence: CASSLEEGTNYGYTF. The CDR3 DNA reads as TGTGCCAGCTCACTCGAGGAGGGCACTAACTATGGCTACACCTTC.

The chain carries TRBV2 and TRBJ1-5; TRBD1 matches at 8 bases. Per germline, CDR1 SNHLY and CDR2 FYNNEI. V lost 10 bases, J lost 1 base, and 9 bases stayed unmatched. The CDR3 covers 15 residues. The CDR3, as DNA: TGTGCCACCGACAGGGGACGACTGAGCAATCAGCCCCAGCATTTT. Translation gives CATDRGRLSNQPQHF. Full variable domain (rest looked up from reference TRBV2 and TRBJ1-5): EPEVTQTPSHQVTQMGQEVILRCVPISNHLYFYWYRQILGQKVEFLVSFYNNEISEKSEIFDDQFSVERPDGSNFTLKIRSTKLEDSAMYFCATDRGRLSNQPQHFGDGTRLSIL.

This chain connects TRBV3-1 (or the pseudogene TRBV3-2) to TRBJ2-7, with 10 nucleotides matching TRBD1. The CDR3 is 14 amino acids. Trimming cost V 6 bases and J 3 bases; bases outside gene matches: 5. Germline lookup yields CDR1 LGHDT and CDR2 YNNKEL (reference sequence). The CDR3 reads CASSQTGGSYEQYF. CDR3 sequence (DNA): TGTGCCAGCAGTCAGACAGGGGGCAGCTACGAGCAGTACTTC.

The chain couples TRBV30 to TRBJ1-1, with D perhaps TRBD1 (6 bases). V gave up 2 bases and J gave up 5 bases, with 12 bases separating them. There are 13 residues in the CDR3. The germline V gene encodes CDR1 GTSNPN and CDR2 SVGIG (reference sequence). CDR3 loop: CAWSPDRWTEAFF. The CDR3 region has the DNA TGTGCCTGGAGTCCTGACAGGTGGACTGAAGCTTTCTTT.

The chain recombines TRBV4-2 with TRBJ2-7, with 11 positions matching TRBD2. The junction had 8 bases not matched to a gene; V was cut back by 0 bases and J by 4 bases. The CDR3 covers 17 residues. Germline values: CDR1 LGHNA, CDR2 YNFKEQ. Written as DNA, the CDR3 is TGTGCCAGCAGCCAAGATGGACTAGCGGGTTTTACATACGAGCAGTACTTC. Amino acids: CASSQDGLAGFTYEQYF.

The rearrangement joins TRBV29-1 to TRBJ2-3; 8 bases align to TRBD1. The CDR3 is 12 amino acids. CDR1 and CDR2 (germline): SQVTM, ANQGSEA. V lost 6 bases and J lost 7; bases outside the gene matches: 6. The CDR3: CSVQAGGNTQYF. The CDR3 DNA follows: TGCAGCGTGCAGGCAGGGGGCAATACGCAGTATTTT.

The rearrangement links TRBV3-1 (or the pseudogene TRBV3-2) to TRBJ1-5, with TRBD1 as a possible D gene (5 bases). V lost 7 bases to trimming and J lost 7 bases, with 23 bases between them. Germline CDR1 LGHDT, CDR2 YNNKEL (reference sequence). This CDR3 spans 16 amino acids. The DNA for the CDR3 is TGTGCCAGCACCTCGGGGGATCCAGGGTCAGGGCAGCCCCAGCATTTT. As protein: CASTSGDPGSGQPQHF.

The chain recombines TRBV3-1 (or the pseudogene TRBV3-2) with TRBJ2-1; D gene ambiguous. The CDR3 spans 14 residues. CDR1 is LGHDT and CDR2 is YNNKEL in the germline V gene (reference sequence). V lost 4 bases, J lost 8 bases, and 15 bases lay in between. CDR3 in amino acids: CASSPSAPRDEQFF. For the CDR3, the DNA is TGTGCCAGCAGCCCCTCCGCCCCCCGCGATGAGCAGTTCTTC.